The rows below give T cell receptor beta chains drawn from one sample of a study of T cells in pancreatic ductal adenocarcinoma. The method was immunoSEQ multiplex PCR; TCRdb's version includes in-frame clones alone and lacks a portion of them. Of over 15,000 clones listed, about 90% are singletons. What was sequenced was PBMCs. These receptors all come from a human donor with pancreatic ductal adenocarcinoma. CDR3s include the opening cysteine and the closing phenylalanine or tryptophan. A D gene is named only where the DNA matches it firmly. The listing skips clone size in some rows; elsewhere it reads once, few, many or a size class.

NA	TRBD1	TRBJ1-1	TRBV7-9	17	TGTGCCATCCCGGGGGGACAGGGGGTTAGATTAAGAACTGAAGCTTTCTTT	CAIPGGQGVRLRTEAFF
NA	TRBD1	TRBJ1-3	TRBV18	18	TGTGCCAGCTCACCAACCGGGACAGGGATGGTTTCTGGAAACACCATATATTTT	CASSPTGTGMVSGNTIYF
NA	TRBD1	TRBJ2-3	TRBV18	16	TGTGCCAGCTCACCCGCGACAGGGTCCAGCACAGATACGCAGTATTTT	CASSPATGSSTDTQYF
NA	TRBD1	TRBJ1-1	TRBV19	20	TGTGCCAGTAGGATGAAAAACCCGGGACAGGGGGCCGGCATGAACACTGAAGCTTTCTTT	CASRMKNPGQGAGMNTEAFF
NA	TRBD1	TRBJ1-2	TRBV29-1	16	TGCAGCGTGGACCGTGGGACAGGGCCAACTAACTATGGCTACACCTTC	CSVDRGTGPTNYGYTF
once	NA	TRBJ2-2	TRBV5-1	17	TGCGCCAGCAGCTTGGAATCGGGGGGCGCGAACACCGGGGAGCTGTTTTTT	CASSLESGGANTGELFF
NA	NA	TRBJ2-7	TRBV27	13	TGTGCCAGTGCGGAGGGGGCGAGTGGAGAGCAGTACTTC	CASAEGASGEQYF
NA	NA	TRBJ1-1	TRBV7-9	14	TGTGCCAGCAGCGATAGGCTTATGAACACTGAAGCTTTCTTT	CASSDRLMNTEAFF
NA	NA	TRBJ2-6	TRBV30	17	TGTGCCTGGAGTTTCAGAGGGGAGTACTCTGGGGCCAACGTCCTGACTTTC	CAWSFRGEYSGANVLTF
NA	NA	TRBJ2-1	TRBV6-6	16	TGTGCCAGCAGCCGGACGATGGACAGATCTTACAATGAGCAGTTCTTC	CASSRTMDRSYNEQFF
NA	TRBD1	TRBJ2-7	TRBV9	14	TGTGCCAGCAGCTCCCGGGACAGGAGCTACGAGCAGTACTTC	CASSSRDRSYEQYF
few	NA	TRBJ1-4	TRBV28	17	TGTGCCAGCAGTCCTGCGGCGGGGCCCACGATGGGTGAAAAACTGTTTTTT	CASSPAAGPTMGEKLFF
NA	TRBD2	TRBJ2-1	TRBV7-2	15	TGTGCCAGCAGCTTAAGCGGGAGGGCCGGTAATGAGCAGTTCTTC	CASSLSGRAGNEQFF
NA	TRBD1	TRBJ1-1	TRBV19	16	TGTGCCAGTAGTATCCCGGGACAGGGAGGGAGGACTGAAGCTTTCTTT	CASSIPGQGGRTEAFF
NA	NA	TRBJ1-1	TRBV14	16	TGTGCCAGCAGCCAGCTGGACAGATACATGAACACTGAAGCTTTCTTT	CASSQLDRYMNTEAFF
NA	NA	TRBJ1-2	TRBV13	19	TGTGCCAGCAGCCCTTCCCCATCTAACGGACTCCTCCCCCACTATGGCTACACCTTC	CASSPSPSNGLLPHYGYTF
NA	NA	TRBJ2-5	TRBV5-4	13	TGTGCCAGCAGACCCTTCGGGGGACAGACCCAGTACTTC	CASRPFGGQTQYF
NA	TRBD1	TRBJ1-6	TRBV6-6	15	TGTGCCAGCAGTCAGAGGGGGACAGGCGGAGTGCCCCTCCACTTT	CASSQRGTGGVPLHF
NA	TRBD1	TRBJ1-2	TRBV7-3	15	TGTGCCAGCAGCTTAGGGAGGGACAGTCATTATGGCTACACCTTC	CASSLGRDSHYGYTF
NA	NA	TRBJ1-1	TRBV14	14	TGTGCCAGCAGCCGGACTACGGGGAACACTGAAGCTTTCTTT	CASSRTTGNTEAFF
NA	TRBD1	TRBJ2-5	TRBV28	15	TGTGCCAGCAGTTTTCCCCCAGGGGGCCAAGAGACCCAGTACTTC	CASSFPPGGQETQYF
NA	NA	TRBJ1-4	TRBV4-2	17	TGTGCCAGCAGCCAAGATCTTAGGGGCGCAACTAATGAAAAACTGTTTTTT	CASSQDLRGATNEKLFF
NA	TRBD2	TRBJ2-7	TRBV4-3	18	TGCGCCAGCAGCCAAGAGCCGCTAGCGGGAGGCCTTTCCTACGAGCAGTACTTC	CASSQEPLAGGLSYEQYF
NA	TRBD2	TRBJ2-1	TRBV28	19	TGTGCCAGCAGTACACAACCTAGACTAGCGGGAGAGCGACACAATGAGCAGTTCTTC	CASSTQPRLAGERHNEQFF
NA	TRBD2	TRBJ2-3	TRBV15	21	TGTGCCACCAGCAGTCGGATTCCGGGACTAGCGTGGGGGAGGAGCACAGATACGCAGTATTTT	CATSSRIPGLAWGRSTDTQYF
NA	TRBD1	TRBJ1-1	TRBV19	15	TGTGCCAGTAGTAGACCGGGACAGAAGAACACTGAAGCTTTCTTT	CASSRPGQKNTEAFF
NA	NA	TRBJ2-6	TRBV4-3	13	TGCGCCAGCAGCCAGAACAACGCCAACGTCCTGACTTTC	CASSQNNANVLTF
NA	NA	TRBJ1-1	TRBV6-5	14	TGTGCCAGCAGTTACTTCCAGGGGAACACTGAAGCTTTCTTT	CASSYFQGNTEAFF
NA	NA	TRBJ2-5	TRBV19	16	TGTGCCAGTAGTACGCGGAGTCCCCAGTACCAAGAGACCCAGTACTTC	CASSTRSPQYQETQYF
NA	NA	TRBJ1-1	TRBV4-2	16	TGTGCCAGCAGCCAAGATCCTGGGGGCCGCGGAACTGAAGCTTTCTTT	CASSQDPGGRGTEAFF
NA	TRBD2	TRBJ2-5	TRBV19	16	TGTGCCAGTAGAAGAACTAGCGGGGGGTACCAAGAGACCCAGTACTTC	CASRRTSGGYQETQYF
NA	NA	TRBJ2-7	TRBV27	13	TGTGCCAGCAGTGCCCTCAGCTCCTACGAGCAGTACTTC	CASSALSSYEQYF
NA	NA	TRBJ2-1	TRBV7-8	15	TGTGCCAGCAGCTCTGGGAGGTCCCCCTTGGATGAGCAGTTCTTC	CASSSGRSPLDEQFF
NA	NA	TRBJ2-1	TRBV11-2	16	TGTGCCAGCAGCTTACTCCGGGGGAGAACTAACAATGAGCAGTTCTTC	CASSLLRGRTNNEQFF
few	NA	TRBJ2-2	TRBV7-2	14	TGTGCCAGCAGCCCCTTCCGAGGGTCCGGGGAGCTGTTTTTT	CASSPFRGSGELFF
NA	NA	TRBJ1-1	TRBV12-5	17	TGTGCTAGTGGTTTGGTACGGGCTTTGCAGGCGAACACTGAAGCTTTCTTT	CASGLVRALQANTEAFF
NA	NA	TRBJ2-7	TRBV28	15	TGTGCCAGCAGCACTATGTCAGGGGATCCCTACGAGCAGTACTTC	CASSTMSGDPYEQYF
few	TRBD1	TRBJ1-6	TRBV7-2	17	TGTGCCAGCAGCTTAGCCATGCCGGGACAGGGGTGGTCACCCCTCCACTTT	CASSLAMPGQGWSPLHF
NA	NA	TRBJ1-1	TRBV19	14	TGTGCCAGTAGCCTGGGGGGCATGAACACTGAAGCTTTCTTT	CASSLGGMNTEAFF
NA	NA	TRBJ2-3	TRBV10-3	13	TGTGCCATCAGTGATTCGAACACAGATACGCAGTATTTT	CAISDSNTDTQYF
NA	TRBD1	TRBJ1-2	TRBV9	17	TGTGCCAGCAGCGTAGATTTACAGGGGGCGCAGAACTATGGCTACACCTTC	CASSVDLQGAQNYGYTF
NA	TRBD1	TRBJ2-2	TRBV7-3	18	TGTGCCAGCAGCTTAATAGGGACAGGGGGCTCGAACACCGGGGAGCTGTTTTTT	CASSLIGTGGSNTGELFF
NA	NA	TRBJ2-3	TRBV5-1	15	TGCGCCAGCACCAAGGACGGTCCTAGCACAGATACGCAGTATTTT	CASTKDGPSTDTQYF
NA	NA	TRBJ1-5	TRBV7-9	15	TGTGCCAGCAGCTTGATGGGGACGTACAATCAGCCCCAGCATTTT	CASSLMGTYNQPQHF
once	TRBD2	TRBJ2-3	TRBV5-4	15	TGTGCCAGCAGCTTGACTAGCGGGAGCACAGATACGCAGTATTTT	CASSLTSGSTDTQYF
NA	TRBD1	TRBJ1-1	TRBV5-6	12	TGTGCCAGCAGCACCTTAGACAGGGGAGCTTTCTTT	CASSTLDRGAFF
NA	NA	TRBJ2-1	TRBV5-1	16	TGCGCCAGCAGCTCCATGACGGGGAGCTCCTACAATGAGCAGTTCTTC	CASSSMTGSSYNEQFF
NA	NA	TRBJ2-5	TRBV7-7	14	TGTGCCAGCAGCCCAGCCGGGACGGGAGAGACCCAGTACTTC	CASSPAGTGETQYF